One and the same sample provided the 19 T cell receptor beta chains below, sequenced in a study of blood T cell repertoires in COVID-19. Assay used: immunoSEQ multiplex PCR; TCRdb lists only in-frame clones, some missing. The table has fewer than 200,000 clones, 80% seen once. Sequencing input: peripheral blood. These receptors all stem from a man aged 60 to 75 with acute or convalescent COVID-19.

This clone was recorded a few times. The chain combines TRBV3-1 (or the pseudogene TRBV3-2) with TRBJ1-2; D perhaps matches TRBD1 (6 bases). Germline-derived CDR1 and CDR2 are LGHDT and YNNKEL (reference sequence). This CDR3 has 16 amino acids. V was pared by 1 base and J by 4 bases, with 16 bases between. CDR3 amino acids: CASSQVGQISTYGYTF. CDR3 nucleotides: TGTGCCAGCAGCCAAGTTGGACAGATTTCCACCTATGGCTACACCTTC.

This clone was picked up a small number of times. The CDR3 reads CASSLGLAGNTDTQYF. The CDR3 nucleotides read TGCGCCAGCAGCTTGGGACTAGCGGGCAACACAGATACGCAGTATTTT. J is TRBJ2-3 and V is TRBV5-1; 10 bases match TRBD2. From germline, CDR1 is SGHRS and CDR2 YFSETQ. The CDR3 extends over 16 amino acids. V lost 0 bases and J lost 2; bases outside the gene matches: 3. The full variable domain, in which reference TRBV5-1 and TRBJ2-3 provide the parts outside the CDR3, is KAGVTQTPRYLIKTRGQQVTLSCSPISGHRSVSWYQQTPGQGLQFLFEYFSETQRNKGNFPGRFSGRQFSNSRSEMNVSTLELGDSALYLCASSLGLAGNTDTQYFGPGTRLTVL.

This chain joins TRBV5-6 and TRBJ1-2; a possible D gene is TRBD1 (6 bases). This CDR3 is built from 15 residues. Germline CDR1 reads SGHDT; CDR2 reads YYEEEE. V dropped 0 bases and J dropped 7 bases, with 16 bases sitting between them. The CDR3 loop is CASSLGIQGTLGYTF. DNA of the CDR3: TGTGCCAGCAGCTTGGGTATCCAGGGGACCCTTGGCTACACCTTC.

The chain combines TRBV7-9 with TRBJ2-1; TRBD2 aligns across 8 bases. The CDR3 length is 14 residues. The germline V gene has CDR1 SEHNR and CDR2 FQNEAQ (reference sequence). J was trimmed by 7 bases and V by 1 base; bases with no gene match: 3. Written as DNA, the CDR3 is TGTGCCAGCAGCTTAGTTGGGACTAGAAATGAGCAGTTCTTC. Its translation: CASSLVGTRNEQFF.

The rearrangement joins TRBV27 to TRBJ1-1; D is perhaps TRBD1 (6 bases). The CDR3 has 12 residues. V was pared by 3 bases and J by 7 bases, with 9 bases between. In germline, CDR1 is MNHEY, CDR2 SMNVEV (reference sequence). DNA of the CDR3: TGTGCCAGCAGTTTTTTGGACAGTGAAGCTTTCTTT. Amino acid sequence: CASSFLDSEAFF.

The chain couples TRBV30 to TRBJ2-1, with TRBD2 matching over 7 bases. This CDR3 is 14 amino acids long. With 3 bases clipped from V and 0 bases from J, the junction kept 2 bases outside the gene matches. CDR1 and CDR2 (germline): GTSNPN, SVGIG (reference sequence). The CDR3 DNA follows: TGTGCCTGGAGGGCTAGCGGCTCCTACAATGAGCAGTTCTTC. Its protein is CAWRASGSYNEQFF. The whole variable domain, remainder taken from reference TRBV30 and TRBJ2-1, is SQTIHQWPATLVQPVGSPLSLECTVEGTSNPNLYWYRQAAGRGLQLLFYSVGIGQISSEVPQNLSASRPQDRQFILSSKKLLLSDSGFYLCAWRASGSYNEQFFGPGTRLTVL.

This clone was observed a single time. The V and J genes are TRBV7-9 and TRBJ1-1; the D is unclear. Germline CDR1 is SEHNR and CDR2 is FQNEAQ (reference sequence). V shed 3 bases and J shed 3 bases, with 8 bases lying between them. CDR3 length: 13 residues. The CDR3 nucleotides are TGTGCCAGCAGCTTTGTTGCGGACACTGAAGCTTTCTTT. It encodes CASSFVADTEAFF.

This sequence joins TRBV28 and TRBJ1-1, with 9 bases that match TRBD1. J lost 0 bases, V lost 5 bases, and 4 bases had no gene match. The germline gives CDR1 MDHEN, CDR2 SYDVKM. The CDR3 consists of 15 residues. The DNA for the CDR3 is TGTGCCAGCAGTACCTGGACAGGGGTGAACACTGAAGCTTTCTTT. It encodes CASSTWTGVNTEAFF. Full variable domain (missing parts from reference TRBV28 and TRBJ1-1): DVKVTQSSRYLVKRTGEKVFLECVQDMDHENMFWYRQDPGLGLRLIYFSYDVKMKEKGDIPEGYSVSREKKERFSLILESASTNQTSMYLCASSTWTGVNTEAFFGQGTRLTVV.

The CDR3 DNA reads TGTGCCAGCAGCGTAGAGGAGGGGTGGCCTGGCTACACCTTC. It is translated as CASSVEEGWPGYTF. V gene TRBV9 combines with J gene TRBJ1-2, with a weak D call TRBD1 (5 bases). The CDR3 is made up of 14 amino acids. From germline, CDR1 is SGDLS and CDR2 YYNGEE. The ends were cut back, 0 bases at V and 7 bases at J, with 13 bases in the middle.

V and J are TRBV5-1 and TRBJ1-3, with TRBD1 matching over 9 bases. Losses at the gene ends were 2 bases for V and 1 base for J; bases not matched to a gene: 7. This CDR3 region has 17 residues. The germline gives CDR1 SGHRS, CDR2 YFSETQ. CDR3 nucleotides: TGCGCCAGCAGCTTCGAGGGACAGGGTCGATCTGGAAACACCATATATTTT. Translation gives CASSFEGQGRSGNTIYF.

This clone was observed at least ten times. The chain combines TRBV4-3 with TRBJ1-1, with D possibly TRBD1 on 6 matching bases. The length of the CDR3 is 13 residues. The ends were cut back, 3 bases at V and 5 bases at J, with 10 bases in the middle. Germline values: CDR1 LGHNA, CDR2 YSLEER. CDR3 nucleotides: TGCGCCAGCAGCCAGATTCAGGGGACTGAAGCTTTCTTT. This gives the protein CASSQIQGTEAFF.

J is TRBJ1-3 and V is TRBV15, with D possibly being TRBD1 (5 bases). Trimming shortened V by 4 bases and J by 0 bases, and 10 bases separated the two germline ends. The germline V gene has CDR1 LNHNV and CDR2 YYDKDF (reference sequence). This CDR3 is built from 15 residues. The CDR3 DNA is TGTGCCACCAGCATGGGGGGAATCTCTGGAAACACCATATATTTT. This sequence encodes CATSMGGISGNTIYF.

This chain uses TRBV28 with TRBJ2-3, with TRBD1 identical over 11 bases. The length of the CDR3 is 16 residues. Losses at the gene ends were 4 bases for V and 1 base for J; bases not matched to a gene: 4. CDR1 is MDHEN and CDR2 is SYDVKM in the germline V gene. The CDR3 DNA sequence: TGTGCCAGCAGTTCATGGACAGGGGGCGGCACAGATACGCAGTATTTT. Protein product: CASSSWTGGGTDTQYF.

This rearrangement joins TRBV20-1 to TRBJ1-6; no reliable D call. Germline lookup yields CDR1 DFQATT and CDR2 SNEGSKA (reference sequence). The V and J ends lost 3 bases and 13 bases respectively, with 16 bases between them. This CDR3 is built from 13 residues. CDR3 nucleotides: TGCAGTGCTAGTTCGGGTTATAATGAGCCCCTCCACTTT. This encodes CSASSGYNEPLHF.

The DNA of the CDR3 is TGCGCCAGCAGCCTCGGGACAGGGACAGATACGCAGTATTTT. The encoded protein is CASSLGTGTDTQYF. This rearrangement joins TRBV4-3 to TRBJ2-3; 9 bases agree with TRBD1. CDR1 LGHNA and CDR2 YSLEER come from the germline V gene. Germline trimming cut 4 bases from V and 3 bases from J; bases unmatched to any gene: 2. The CDR3 runs 14 residues.

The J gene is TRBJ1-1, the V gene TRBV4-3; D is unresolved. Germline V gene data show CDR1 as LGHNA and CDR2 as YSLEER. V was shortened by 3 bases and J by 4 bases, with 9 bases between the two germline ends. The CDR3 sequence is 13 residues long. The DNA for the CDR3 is TGCGCCAGCAGCCAGGGTGGGAGCACTGAAGCTTTCTTT. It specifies CASSQGGSTEAFF.

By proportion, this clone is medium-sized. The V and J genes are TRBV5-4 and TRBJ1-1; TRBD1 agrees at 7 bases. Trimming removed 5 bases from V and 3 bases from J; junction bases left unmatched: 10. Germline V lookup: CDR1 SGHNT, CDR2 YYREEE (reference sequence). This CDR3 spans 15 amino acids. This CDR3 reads CASRPLGQADTEAFF. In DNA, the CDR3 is TGTGCCAGCAGACCTTTAGGACAGGCGGACACTGAAGCTTTCTTT.

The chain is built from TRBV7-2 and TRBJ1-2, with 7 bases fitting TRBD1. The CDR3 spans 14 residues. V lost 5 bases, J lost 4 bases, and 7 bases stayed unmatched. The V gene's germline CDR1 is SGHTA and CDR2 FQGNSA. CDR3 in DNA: TGTGCCAGCAGCCTTGATAGACAGGGCTATGGCTACACCTTC. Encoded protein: CASSLDRQGYGYTF.

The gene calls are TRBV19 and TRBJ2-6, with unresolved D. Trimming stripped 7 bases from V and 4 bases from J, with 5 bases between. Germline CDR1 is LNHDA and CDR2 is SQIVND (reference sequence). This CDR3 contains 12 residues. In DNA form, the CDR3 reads TGTGCCAGTACCCTCGGGGCCAACGTCCTGACTTTC. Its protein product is CASTLGANVLTF.